This T cell receptor beta chain was identified during a study of cytomegalovirus exposure and HLA in healthy donors. This clone appeared a single time. The PCR ran on 60 Vbeta and 13 Jbeta primers. The method was immunoSEQ multiplex PCR; TCRdb's version includes in-frame clones alone and lacks a portion of them. The table includes over 85,000 clones, 65% to 80% detected once. Germline V gene data show CDR1 as KGHSH and CDR2 as LQKENI. This CDR3 has 17 residues. V dropped 2 bases and J dropped 1; count of bases not matched to a gene: 4. This chain uses TRBV18 with TRBJ2-6, with 8 bases lining up with TRBD1. This TCR derives from a man aged 25 to 45 in good health and CMV-seropositive. The sequenced sample was PBMCs. This chain's CDR3 is CASSPAGTGSGANVLTF. Written as DNA, the CDR3 is TGTGCCAGCTCACCAGCCGGGACAGGTTCTGGGGCCAACGTCCTGACTTTC.